This T cell receptor beta chain came from a study of identical twins. Study-wide results and caveats: Abundant beta clonotypes from cord blood had fewer insertions, unlike memory repertoires, which showed none. Modelling approaches yielded underestimates of out-of-frame TCR alpha sharing between monozygotic twins. Invariant T cells like MAIT and iNKT could partly confound the zero-insertion analyses.

TCRdb re-called the 5' RACE reads through MiXCR, storing one row per CDR3 protein. In the table there are some 630,000 distinct CDR3 sequences, 7% to 7.5% of which are singletons. In its sample, this clonotype was seen a few times. Its antigen is currently unknown. This same sample was also part of a study on yellow fever vaccine responses in identical twins. That paper adds: Twins reportedly appeared to share part of their vaccine T cell response while keeping part individual.

The sequence came from a woman aged 18-35 years in good health. The specimen sequenced was PBMCs.

CDR3 coding DNA: TGTGCCAGCAGCCCCCTCCGACAGTCCGGTGGTTTGGGGGAGCAGTTCTTC. It codes for CASSPLRQSGGLGEQFF. This rearrangement joins TRBV12-3 or TRBV12-4 to TRBJ2-1; a possible D gene is TRBD1 (5 bases). The CDR3 sequence is 17 residues long. V lost 6 bases, J lost 10 bases, and 28 bases lay in between.